These T cell receptor beta chains were read from a single sample in a study of cytomegalovirus exposure and HLA in healthy donors. Sequencing used immunoSEQ multiplex PCR; TCRdb keeps in-frame clones, though not all of them. The table lists about 160,000 clones, roughly four fifths of them singletons. Sequencing was done on a sample of PBMCs. Every receptor here comes from a man aged 50-60 years in good health and CMV-seropositive. The conserved cysteine and the conserved F or W are not part of the CDR3 here. Fields, in order: V gene, CDR3 protein.

>TRBV5-4
ASSRRTSGGPQETQY
>TRBV18
ASSPSGGSYNEQF
>TRBV11-2
ASSFALAGGPTDTQY
>TRBV11-3
ASSRRTGGGSGANVLT
>TRBV19
ASKGQTSSNQPQH
>TRBV27
ASCPSGSYNSPLH
>TRBV7-9
SSSLGGAVNEQF
>TRBV27
ASSLLHGQGNTIY
>TRBV28
ASSLPRGASANSYEQY
>TRBV5-4
ASSLGRELRNEQF
>TRBV6-1
ASRTGTGDTSPLH
>TRBV4-1
ASSQDWGQYEQY
>TRBV28
ASSPTDNTEAF
>TRBV4-1
ASSQDLGENYEQY
>TRBV7-9
SSSSQGSELF
>TRBV30
AWKGSTNQY
>TRBV27
ASNTRGGTEAF
>TRBV19
ASSIYSNEQF
>TRBV30
AWSWTSGANEQF
>TRBV9
ASSVGEGGGATNEKLF
>TRBV9
ASSPRAGGMEQY
>TRBV9
ASSVGGSGELF
>TRBV2
ASSEDRGGFSPLH
>TRBV15
ATSTKLAGNTDTQY
>TRBV27
ASSLTGTGVGTEAF
>TRBV2
ASSILAGGNTGELF
>TRBV5-1
ASSLDSYNEQF
>TRBV7-2
ASSLAGTAAYEQY
>TRBV7-9
ASSYGTGELF